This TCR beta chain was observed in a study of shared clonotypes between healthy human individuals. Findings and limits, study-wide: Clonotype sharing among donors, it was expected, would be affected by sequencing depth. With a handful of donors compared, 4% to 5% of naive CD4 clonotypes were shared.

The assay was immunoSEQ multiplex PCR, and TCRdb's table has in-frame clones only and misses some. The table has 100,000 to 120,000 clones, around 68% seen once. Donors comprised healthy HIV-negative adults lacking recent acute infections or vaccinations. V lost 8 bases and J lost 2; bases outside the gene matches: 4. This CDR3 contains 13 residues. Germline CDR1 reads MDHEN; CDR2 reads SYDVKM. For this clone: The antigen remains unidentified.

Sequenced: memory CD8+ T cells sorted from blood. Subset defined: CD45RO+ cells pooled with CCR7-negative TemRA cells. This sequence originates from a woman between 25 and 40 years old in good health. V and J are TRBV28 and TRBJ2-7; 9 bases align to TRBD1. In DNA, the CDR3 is TGTGCCAGCGCGGACAGGGGCACCTACGAGCAGTACTTC. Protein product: CASADRGTYEQYF.